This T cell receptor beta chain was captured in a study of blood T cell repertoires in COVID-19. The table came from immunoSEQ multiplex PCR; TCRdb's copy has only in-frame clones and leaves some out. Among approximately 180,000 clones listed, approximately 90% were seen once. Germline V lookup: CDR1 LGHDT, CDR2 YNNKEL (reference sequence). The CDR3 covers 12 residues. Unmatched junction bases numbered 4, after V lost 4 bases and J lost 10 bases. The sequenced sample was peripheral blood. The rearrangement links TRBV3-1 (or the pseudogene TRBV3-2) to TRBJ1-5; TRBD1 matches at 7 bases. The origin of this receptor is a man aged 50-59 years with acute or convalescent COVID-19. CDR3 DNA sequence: TGTGCCAGCAGCCTTCGACAGGGCCCCCAGCATTTT. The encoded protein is CASSLRQGPQHF.